A selection of T cell receptor beta chains follows, all from one sample in a study of blood T cells in healthy people across ages. Each CDR3 protein gets one entry after TCRdb re-called the 5' RACE reads with MiXCR. The sample yields roughly 930,000 distinct CDR3 sequences, about 48% seen once. The sample comprised blood. The receptor set was obtained from a man aged 25-45 years in good health. Both conserved end residues are part of each CDR3. The order of the fields is CDR3 protein, CDR3 DNA, J gene, clone size, V gene, D gene. A D gene is named only where the DNA matches it firmly. Clone sizes are given selectively: once, few, many, or a class where the clone is expanded.

CDR3aa: CSAREGDRVNSPLHF
CDR3nt: TGCAGTGCACGAGAGGGGGACAGGGTTAATTCACCCCTCCACTTT
j_gene: TRBJ1-6
abundance: NA
v_gene: TRBV20-1
d_gene: TRBD1

CDR3aa: CSARVGSRTDTQYF
CDR3nt: TGCAGTGCTAGAGTCGGTAGCAGAACAGATACGCAGTATTTT
j_gene: TRBJ2-3
abundance: NA
v_gene: TRBV20-1
d_gene: NA

CDR3aa: CVSSQVNLVSYNEQFF
CDR3nt: TGCGTCAGCAGCCAAGTTAACTTGGTCTCCTACAATGAGCAGTTCTTC
j_gene: TRBJ2-1
abundance: NA
v_gene: TRBV4-1
d_gene: NA

CDR3aa: CASSLRQTDTQYF
CDR3nt: TGCGCCAGCAGCTTACGGCAGACAGATACGCAGTATTTT
j_gene: TRBJ2-3
abundance: few
v_gene: TRBV5-1
d_gene: NA

CDR3aa: CASMTAGPSYEQYF
CDR3nt: TGTGCCAGCATGACAGCAGGGCCGTCCTACGAGCAGTACTTC
j_gene: TRBJ2-7
abundance: few
v_gene: TRBV6-5
d_gene: NA

CDR3aa: CASSLDDRDVNTIYF
CDR3nt: TGTGCCAGCAGCTTAGACGACAGGGACGTAAACACCATATATTTT
j_gene: TRBJ1-3
abundance: NA
v_gene: TRBV7-2
d_gene: TRBD1

CDR3aa: CASSVAGTGGYEQYF
CDR3nt: TGTGCCAGCAGTGTAGCCGGGACAGGTGGCTACGAGCAGTACTTC
j_gene: TRBJ2-7
abundance: NA
v_gene: TRBV12-3/TRBV12-4
d_gene: TRBD1

CDR3aa: CASSLDLRGSTDTQYF
CDR3nt: TGCGCCAGCAGCTTGGATCTGCGGGGGAGCACAGATACGCAGTATTTT
j_gene: TRBJ2-3
abundance: NA
v_gene: TRBV5-1
d_gene: TRBD2

CDR3aa: CASSATEYNEQFF
CDR3nt: TGTGCCAGCAGTGCGACGGAATACAATGAGCAGTTCTTC
j_gene: TRBJ2-1
abundance: NA
v_gene: TRBV6-1
d_gene: NA

CDR3aa: CASRKAGASYEQYF
CDR3nt: TGTGCCAGCAGAAAGGCGGGGGCTTCATACGAGCAGTACTTC
j_gene: TRBJ2-7
abundance: NA
v_gene: TRBV12-3/TRBV12-4
d_gene: NA

CDR3aa: CASSLRVANAYEQYF
CDR3nt: TGTGCCAGCAGTTTAAGAGTAGCGAACGCCTACGAGCAGTACTTC
j_gene: TRBJ2-7
abundance: NA
v_gene: TRBV28
d_gene: NA

CDR3aa: CASSQDPASGAHNEQFF
CDR3nt: TGCGCCAGCAGCCAAGATCCCGCTAGCGGGGCCCACAATGAGCAGTTCTTC
j_gene: TRBJ2-1
abundance: NA
v_gene: TRBV4-3
d_gene: TRBD2

CDR3aa: CSGSGTPSYNEQFF
CDR3nt: TGCAGCGGTTCCGGGACACCCTCCTACAATGAGCAGTTCTTC
j_gene: TRBJ2-1
abundance: many
v_gene: TRBV29-1
d_gene: NA

CDR3aa: CAGSSPGGYEQFF
CDR3nt: TGTGCCGGCAGCTCCCCTGGGGGGTATGAGCAGTTCTTC
j_gene: TRBJ2-1
abundance: NA
v_gene: TRBV7-8
d_gene: NA

CDR3aa: CASRGTGLNTIYF
CDR3nt: TGTGCCAGCAGAGGGACAGGGTTGAACACCATATATTTT
j_gene: TRBJ1-3
abundance: NA
v_gene: TRBV2
d_gene: TRBD1

CDR3aa: CASPSDGGEYSYEQYF
CDR3nt: TGTGCCTCGCCCAGTGACGGGGGTGAGTATTCCTACGAGCAGTACTTC
j_gene: TRBJ2-7
abundance: NA
v_gene: TRBV24-1
d_gene: NA

CDR3aa: CASSLLRNSPLHF
CDR3nt: TGTGCCAGCAGTTTATTGAGAAATTCACCCCTCCACTTT
j_gene: TRBJ1-6
abundance: NA
v_gene: TRBV28
d_gene: NA

CDR3aa: CASSDTGVGTEAFF
CDR3nt: TGTGCCAGCAGTGACACGGGGGTTGGCACTGAAGCTTTCTTT
j_gene: TRBJ1-1
abundance: NA
v_gene: TRBV2
d_gene: NA

CDR3aa: CSVEGGAGDEQYF
CDR3nt: TGCAGCGTTGAAGGCGGGGCAGGGGACGAGCAGTACTTC
j_gene: TRBJ2-7
abundance: NA
v_gene: TRBV29-1
d_gene: NA

CDR3aa: CASSSNDLAHTQYF
CDR3nt: TGTGCCAGCAGTTCCAATGACCTGGCTCATACGCAGTATTTT
j_gene: TRBJ2-3
abundance: few
v_gene: TRBV7-9
d_gene: NA

CDR3aa: CASRTTAGVDGYTF
CDR3nt: TGTGCCAGCAGGACTACAGCTGGGGTGGATGGCTACACCTTC
j_gene: TRBJ1-2
abundance: few
v_gene: TRBV28
d_gene: NA

CDR3aa: CSARQGLSRETQYF
CDR3nt: TGCAGTGCTAGACAGGGGTTAAGTCGGGAGACCCAGTACTTC
j_gene: TRBJ2-5
abundance: NA
v_gene: TRBV20-1
d_gene: NA

CDR3aa: CASSTPTYEQYF
CDR3nt: TGTGCCAGCAGCACACCAACCTACGAGCAGTACTTC
j_gene: TRBJ2-7
abundance: few
v_gene: TRBV6-2/TRBV6-3
d_gene: NA

CDR3aa: CATSAGTFSQYF
CDR3nt: TGTGCCACCAGCGCCGGGACATTTTCGCAGTACTTC
j_gene: TRBJ2-5
abundance: NA
v_gene: TRBV15
d_gene: NA

CDR3aa: CNVARESSYNEQFF
CDR3nt: TGCAACGTTGCAAGGGAAAGCTCCTACAATGAGCAGTTCTTC
j_gene: TRBJ2-1
abundance: NA
v_gene: TRBV29-1
d_gene: NA

CDR3aa: CSASGLPNTDTQYF
CDR3nt: TGCAGCGCCTCTGGGCTACCAAACACAGATACGCAGTATTTT
j_gene: TRBJ2-3
abundance: many
v_gene: TRBV29-1
d_gene: NA

CDR3aa: CACQGTYSYNEQFF
CDR3nt: TGTGCCTGCCAAGGGACCTACTCCTACAATGAGCAGTTCTTC
j_gene: TRBJ2-1
abundance: few
v_gene: TRBV25-1
d_gene: NA

CDR3aa: CASSAPPGANVLTF
CDR3nt: TGTGCCAGCAGTGCTCCTCCTGGGGCCAACGTCCTGACTTTC
j_gene: TRBJ2-6
abundance: once
v_gene: TRBV6-1
d_gene: NA

CDR3aa: CASSLETGYSYEQYF
CDR3nt: TGCGCCAGCAGCTTAGAGACAGGTTACTCCTACGAGCAGTACTTC
j_gene: TRBJ2-7
abundance: once
v_gene: TRBV5-1
d_gene: NA

CDR3aa: CASSFFGITDTQYF
CDR3nt: TGTGCCAGCAGCTTTTTCGGGATCACAGATACGCAGTATTTT
j_gene: TRBJ2-3
abundance: few
v_gene: TRBV7-2
d_gene: NA

CDR3aa: CASGGTRYGYTF
CDR3nt: TGTGCCAGCGGAGGGACTCGCTATGGCTACACCTTC
j_gene: TRBJ1-2
abundance: many
v_gene: TRBV27
d_gene: NA

CDR3aa: CASSQGGRNEKLFF
CDR3nt: TGCGCCAGCAGCCAAGGGGGTCGAAATGAAAAACTGTTTTTT
j_gene: TRBJ1-4
abundance: NA
v_gene: TRBV4-1
d_gene: NA

CDR3aa: CASSLAIGETEKLFF
CDR3nt: TGTGCCAGCAGCTTAGCGATTGGGGAAACTGAAAAACTGTTTTTT
j_gene: TRBJ1-4
abundance: few
v_gene: TRBV7-9
d_gene: NA

CDR3aa: CASSYSLAANYGYTF
CDR3nt: TGTGCCAGCAGTTATTCCCTTGCAGCTAACTATGGCTACACCTTC
j_gene: TRBJ1-2
abundance: few
v_gene: TRBV6-6
d_gene: NA

CDR3aa: CAVRSTGESYEQYF
CDR3nt: TGTGCCGTCCGCTCGACAGGGGAGTCCTACGAGCAGTACTTC
j_gene: TRBJ2-7
abundance: few
v_gene: TRBV10-3
d_gene: TRBD1

CDR3aa: CASSLLVGQETQYF
CDR3nt: TGTGCCAGCAGCCTACTCGTAGGGCAAGAGACCCAGTACTTC
j_gene: TRBJ2-5
abundance: NA
v_gene: TRBV7-6
d_gene: NA

CDR3aa: CASSLPNRFYGYTF
CDR3nt: TGTGCCAGCAGCTTACCCAACAGGTTCTATGGCTACACCTTC
j_gene: TRBJ1-2
abundance: NA
v_gene: TRBV11-2
d_gene: NA

CDR3aa: CASRVGRSTDTQYF
CDR3nt: TGTGCCAGCAGGGTAGGCAGGAGCACAGATACGCAGTATTTT
j_gene: TRBJ2-3
abundance: many
v_gene: TRBV6-5
d_gene: NA

CDR3aa: CSARGGLAYEQYF
CDR3nt: TGCAGTGCCAGGGGGGGACTAGCCTACGAGCAGTACTTC
j_gene: TRBJ2-7
abundance: NA
v_gene: TRBV20-1
d_gene: NA

CDR3aa: CASSEQGALSEQYF
CDR3nt: TGTGCCAGCAGCGAACAGGGGGCGCTTTCCGAGCAGTACTTC
j_gene: TRBJ2-7
abundance: NA
v_gene: TRBV3-1
d_gene: TRBD1